Shown below are 5 T cell receptor beta chains from a single sample sequenced in a study of cytomegalovirus exposure and HLA in healthy donors. Primers: 60 Vbeta forward and 13 Jbeta reverse. Generated by immunoSEQ multiplex PCR, the TCRdb table keeps only in-frame clones and is missing some. The data hold 140,000 or so clones, with around 67% observed a single time. Sequencing input: PBMCs. The receptors here all came from a man younger than 35 in good health and CMV-seropositive.

This clone turned up a few times. The rearrangement joins TRBV7-6 to TRBJ2-2, with D perhaps TRBD1 (6 bases). Germline loops: CDR1 SGHVS, CDR2 FNYEAQ. With 6 bases removed from V and 1 base from J, the gap between germline ends came to 12 bases. The CDR3 extends over 15 amino acids. CDR3 sequence reads: CASRQYRVNTGELFF. CDR3 DNA: TGTGCCAGCAGACAGTACAGGGTGAACACCGGGGAGCTGTTTTTT.

The chain is built from TRBV7-2 and TRBJ2-7; D is possibly TRBD2 (5 bases). V shed 0 bases and J shed 3 bases, with 12 bases lying between them. This CDR3 comprises 15 residues. Germline V gene lookup returns CDR1 SGHTA and CDR2 FQGNSA. The CDR3 protein is CASSLAGKTLYEQYF. CDR3 bases: TGTGCCAGCAGCTTAGCCGGGAAAACCCTCTACGAGCAGTACTTC.

The V call is TRBV19, the J call TRBJ1-2; possibly TRBD1 for D (6 bases). Deletions cut 7 bases from V and 3 bases from J, with 9 bases between. The CDR3 is 12 amino acids. The germline V gene encodes CDR1 LNHDA and CDR2 SQIVND (reference sequence). The CDR3 DNA is TGTGCCAGTAAGGACAGAGACTATGGCTACACCTTC. This sequence encodes CASKDRDYGYTF. The whole variable domain, remainder taken from reference TRBV19 and TRBJ1-2, is DGGITQSPKYLFRKEGQNVTLSCEQNLNHDAMYWYRQDPGQGLRLIYYSQIVNDFQKGDIAEGYSVSREKKESFPLTVTSAQKNPTAFYLCASKDRDYGYTFGSGTRLTVV.

A few counts support this clone. The chain links TRBV28 to TRBJ1-1; D might be TRBD1 (5 bases). Germline CDR1 is MDHEN and CDR2 is SYDVKM. CDR3 length: 12 amino acids. The V gene lost 6 bases and the J gene lost 0 bases, with 5 bases spanning the gap. CDR3 in amino acids: CASRTVNTEAFF. The CDR3 bases are TGTGCCAGCAGGACAGTGAACACTGAAGCTTTCTTT.

The table lists this clone with a few counts. The chain links TRBV28 to TRBJ1-3, with D tentatively TRBD1 (6 bases). CDR3 length: 17 amino acids. Germline CDR1 MDHEN, CDR2 SYDVKM. Trimming took off 2 bases at V and 1 base at J, with 15 bases between the two ends. CDR3 sequence (DNA): TGTGCCAGCAGTTTAAGGGGGGGGCGAGGGTCTGGAAACACCATATATTTT. This translates into CASSLRGGRGSGNTIYF.